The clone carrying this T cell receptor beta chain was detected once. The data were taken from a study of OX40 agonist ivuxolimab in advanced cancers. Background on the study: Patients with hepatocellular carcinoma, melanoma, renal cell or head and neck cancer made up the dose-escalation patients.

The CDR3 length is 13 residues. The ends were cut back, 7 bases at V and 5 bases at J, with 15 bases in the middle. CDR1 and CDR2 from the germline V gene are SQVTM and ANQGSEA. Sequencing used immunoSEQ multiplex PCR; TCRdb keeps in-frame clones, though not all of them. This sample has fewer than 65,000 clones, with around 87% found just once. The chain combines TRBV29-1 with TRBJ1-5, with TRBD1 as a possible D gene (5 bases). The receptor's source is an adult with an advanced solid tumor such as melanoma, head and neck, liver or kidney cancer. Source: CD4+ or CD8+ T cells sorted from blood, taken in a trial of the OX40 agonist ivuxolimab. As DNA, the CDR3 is TGCAGCGGGTCGGAGGGGAAAGATCAGCCCCAGCATTTT. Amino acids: CSGSEGKDQPQHF.